The 28 T cell receptor beta chains given below trace back to one sample, sequenced in a study of long-term antiretroviral therapy in people with HIV. The run of the v3.0 immunoSEQ assay was at survey level. Assay: immunoSEQ multiplex PCR; the TCRdb copy retains only in-frame clones and omits some. The table includes 20,000 to 25,000 clones, approximately 85% detected once. Source: unsorted PBMCs, taken 1.5 years after starting antiretroviral therapy. The source of these receptors is a man in his thirties or forties with HIV.

V gene TRBV10-3 combines with J gene TRBJ2-3; TRBD2 aligns across 13 bases. CDR1 is ENHRY, CDR2 SYGVKD, per germline. This CDR3 is built from 16 residues. Germline trimming cut 7 bases from V and 1 base from J; bases unmatched to any gene: 5. The DNA of the CDR3 is TGTGCCATCAATAAAGGGACTAGCGGGGGCACAGATACGCAGTATTTT. Protein: CAINKGTSGGTDTQYF.

The rearrangement uses TRBV10-3 and TRBJ2-3; D is unclear. CDR1 and CDR2 (germline): ENHRY, SYGVKD. V was clipped by 0 bases and J by 5 bases, with 3 bases between them. The CDR3 contains 12 residues. CDR3 protein: CAISESLDTQYF. CDR3 DNA sequence: TGTGCCATCAGTGAGTCCTTAGATACGCAGTATTTT.

The genes are TRBV6-1 and TRBJ2-3, with 7 bases aligning to TRBD2. J gave up 0 bases and V 3 bases, and 12 bases lay outside the gene matches. Germline CDR1 and CDR2: MNHNS and SASEGT. The CDR3 length is 18 residues. The CDR3 loop is CASSDSSGRLSSTDTQYF. The CDR3 DNA reads TGTGCCAGCAGTGATTCTAGCGGACGTCTGTCTAGCACAGATACGCAGTATTTT.

The V gene is TRBV6-1, the J gene TRBJ1-6, with TRBD1 as a possible D gene (5 bases). Germline assignment: CDR1 MNHNS and CDR2 SASEGT. V dropped 6 bases and J dropped 10 bases, with 13 bases sitting between them. The CDR3 loop spans 13 amino acids. In DNA form, the CDR3 reads TGTGCCAGCAGGGGGGGACCGGGGTCACCCCTCCACTTT. Translating it yields CASRGGPGSPLHF.

The chain has TRBV19 and TRBJ2-3; maybe TRBD1 (5 bases). Germline V gives CDR1 LNHDA, CDR2 SQIVND (reference sequence). The CDR3 loop spans 16 amino acids. V was pared by 3 bases and J by 0 bases, with 13 bases between. The CDR3 loop reads CASSISSGSSTDTQYF. CDR3 nucleotides: TGTGCCAGTAGTATCTCCTCAGGGTCTAGCACAGATACGCAGTATTTT.

The chain uses TRBV10-2 and TRBJ1-5; 7 bases agree with TRBD1. Per germline, CDR1 WSHSY and CDR2 SAAADI. The trim removed 0 bases at V and 7 bases at J, leaving 9 bases unmatched. This CDR3 is 16 amino acids long. CDR3 bases: TGCGCCAGCAGTGAGTCATGGGAAGGGGGCAGCCAGCCCCAGCATTTT. Translated, it gives CASSESWEGGSQPQHF.

This chain joins TRBV4-2 and TRBJ1-1, with a possible D match to TRBD1 (5 bases). V lost 0 bases and J 10 bases, leaving 18 bases between the germline ends. The germline V gene has CDR1 LGHNA and CDR2 YNFKEQ. The CDR3 has 15 amino acids. The CDR3 loop reads CASSQDRGSLRLAFF. CDR3 bases: TGTGCCAGCAGCCAAGATCGGGGCTCCCTGCGGTTAGCTTTCTTT.

CDR3 loop: CASSQDDRAVDEQYF. The CDR3 DNA reads as TGCGCCAGCAGCCAAGATGACAGGGCGGTTGACGAGCAGTACTTC. The V call is TRBV4-3, the J call TRBJ2-7; TRBD1 matches 7 bases. Per germline, CDR1 LGHNA and CDR2 YSLEER. The CDR3 covers 15 residues. With 0 bases clipped from V and 5 bases from J, the junction kept 7 bases outside the gene matches.

V and J are TRBV9 and TRBJ2-5; 8 bases line up with TRBD2. This CDR3 has 16 amino acids. The ends lost 0 bases at V and 7 bases at J; junction bases unmatched: 11. Germline values: CDR1 SGDLS, CDR2 YYNGEE. The CDR3: CASSVESGSRVGTQYF. Here the CDR3 DNA reads TGTGCCAGCAGCGTAGAAAGCGGGAGTAGGGTGGGGACCCAGTACTTC.

V is TRBV18 and J is TRBJ1-3; a possible D gene is TRBD1 (5 bases). There are 14 residues in the CDR3. The germline V gene encodes CDR1 KGHSH and CDR2 LQKENI. The V end lost 5 bases, the J end lost 0 bases, and 8 bases lay between the germline ends. CDR3 sequence reads: CASSKTDSGNTIYF. The CDR3 DNA sequence: TGTGCCAGCTCAAAGACAGACTCTGGAAACACCATATATTTT. Full variable domain (remainder filled in from reference TRBV18 and TRBJ1-3): NAGVMQNPRHLVRRRGQEARLRCSPMKGHSHVYWYRQLPEEGLKFMVYLQKENIIDESGMPKERFSAEFPKEGPSILRIQQVVRGDSAAYFCASSKTDSGNTIYFGEGSWLTVV.

The chain carries TRBV7-8 and TRBJ1-4; no definite D call. The CDR3 consists of 16 residues. Trimming left V 1 base short and J 5 bases short, with 14 bases between. The V gene's germline CDR1 is SGHVS and CDR2 FQNEAQ. CDR3 sequence reads: CASSLVGQRINEKLFF. As DNA, the CDR3 is TGTGCCAGCAGCTTAGTAGGCCAGCGGATCAATGAAAAACTGTTTTTT.

As DNA, the CDR3 is TGCGCCAGCAGCCTCCCGACTAGCTCGGGCAAAAACATTCAGTACTTC. This sequence encodes CASSLPTSSGKNIQYF. This rearrangement joins TRBV4-1 to TRBJ2-4; 7 bases fit TRBD2. The germline V gene has CDR1 MGHRA and CDR2 YSYEKL. Germline trimming cut 4 bases from V and 3 bases from J; bases unmatched to any gene: 9. The CDR3 consists of 16 residues.

The V call is TRBV28, the J call TRBJ1-1; D is uncertain. CDR1 is MDHEN, CDR2 SYDVKM, per germline. Trimming removed 8 bases at V and 12 bases at J, with 19 bases between. The CDR3 covers 12 residues. The CDR3 reads CASPSSRKKTFF. In DNA, the CDR3 is TGTGCCAGCCCAAGCAGCCGAAAAAAAACTTTCTTT.

The chain employs TRBV27 and TRBJ2-7; tentative D call: TRBD1 (5 bases). CDR1 is MNHEY, CDR2 SMNVEV, per germline (reference sequence). The CDR3 consists of 16 residues. V lost 4 bases and J 1 base, leaving 17 bases between the germline ends. CDR3 sequence: CASSSTGPVGSYEQYF. The CDR3 nucleotides are TGTGCCAGCAGTTCCACAGGTCCTGTTGGGTCCTACGAGCAGTACTTC.

The V gene is TRBV6-6, the J gene TRBJ2-3, with 8 bases identical to TRBD2. The CDR3 loop spans 16 amino acids. The junction had 12 bases not matched to a gene; V was cut back by 8 bases and J by 2 bases. Germline loops: CDR1 MNHNY, CDR2 SVGAGI (reference sequence). The CDR3 bases are TGTGCCAGCTGGTCGTATTTAGCGGGGACCACAGATACGCAGTATTTT. Amino acids: CASWSYLAGTTDTQYF.

The chain uses TRBV11-2 and TRBJ2-7; 8 bases are shared with TRBD1. The ends lost 3 bases at V and 4 bases at J; junction bases unmatched: 2. The CDR3 totals 13 residues. The germline V gene has CDR1 SGHAT and CDR2 FQNNGV. CDR3 DNA sequence: TGTGCCAGCAGCTTGGACAGGGCGTACGAGCAGTACTTC. It encodes CASSLDRAYEQYF.

The chain combines TRBV28 with TRBJ1-2; D not certain. CDR3 length: 14 amino acids. Deletions cut 4 bases from V and 1 base from J, with 10 bases between. CDR1 and CDR2 from the germline V gene are MDHEN and SYDVKM. The CDR3: CASSSPDGNYGYTF. CDR3 in DNA: TGTGCCAGCAGTTCACCCGACGGTAACTATGGCTACACCTTC.

CDR3 DNA sequence: TGTGCCAGCAGTGAATGGGCAGGCCCGACCTACGAGCAGTACTTC. Its translation: CASSEWAGPTYEQYF. V gene TRBV6-1 combines with J gene TRBJ2-7, with D unclear. This CDR3 has 15 residues. Germline assignment: CDR1 MNHNS and CDR2 SASEGT. Trimming stripped 2 bases from V and 2 bases from J, with 13 bases between.

The rearrangement uses TRBV28 and TRBJ2-7; D is undetermined. From germline, CDR1 is MDHEN and CDR2 SYDVKM. V lost 10 bases, J lost 2 bases, and 15 bases lay in between. CDR3 size: 13 residues. CDR3: CATRGPIAYEQYF. In nucleotides, the CDR3 is TGTGCCACTAGAGGACCGATTGCCTACGAGCAGTACTTC.

The chain combines TRBV19 with TRBJ2-1; TRBD1 matches 7 bases. CDR1 and CDR2 from the germline V gene are LNHDA and SQIVND (reference sequence). This CDR3 contains 12 residues. CDR3 nucleotides: TGTGTGACCCGGGACAGCTACAATGAGCAGTTCTTC. Translation: CVTRDSYNEQFF.

This sequence joins TRBV19 and TRBJ1-5; possible D gene TRBD1, 6 bases. With 5 bases removed from V and 6 bases from J, the gap between germline ends came to 17 bases. There are 15 residues in the CDR3. CDR1 and CDR2 from the germline V gene are LNHDA and SQIVND (reference sequence). The CDR3 nucleotides are TGTGCCAGTAGTCTCGGGACACCGCTGGGTCAGCCCCAGCATTTT. It is translated as CASSLGTPLGQPQHF.

The chain has TRBV7-2 and TRBJ1-2, with 7 bases aligning to TRBD1. V gave up 3 bases and J gave up 2 bases; unmatched junction bases: 3. The germline V gene encodes CDR1 SGHTA and CDR2 FQGNSA. There are 14 residues in the CDR3. CDR3 residues: CASSFPGQNYGYTF. CDR3 DNA sequence: TGTGCCAGCAGCTTCCCGGGACAGAACTATGGCTACACCTTC.

A few counts support this clone. The chain recombines TRBV4-3 with TRBJ1-5; no clear D. The germline V gene has CDR1 LGHNA and CDR2 YSLEER. The germline V and J ends were trimmed by 4 bases and 0 bases, with 4 bases remaining between them. There are 13 residues in the CDR3. The CDR3 reads CASSRTSNQPQHF. CDR3 in DNA: TGCGCCAGCAGCCGCACTAGCAATCAGCCCCAGCATTTT.

The chain joins TRBV6-5 to TRBJ2-7; D may be TRBD2 (5 bases). CDR3 length: 14 residues. V shed 6 bases and J shed 2 bases, with 14 bases lying between them. CDR1 is MNHEY and CDR2 is SVGAGI in the germline V gene. The CDR3 protein is CASRPGTDTYEQYF. In DNA, the CDR3 is TGTGCCAGCAGACCGGGAACAGATACCTACGAGCAGTACTTC.

V is TRBV7-9 and J is TRBJ1-3; D unclear. The CDR3 loop spans 16 amino acids. Germline CDR1 is SEHNR and CDR2 is FQNEAQ (reference sequence). V was cut by 0 bases and J by 0 bases, with 9 bases left in between. The CDR3 sequence is CASSLAAAGSGNTIYF. The DNA of the CDR3 is TGTGCCAGCAGCTTAGCGGCTGCGGGCTCTGGAAACACCATATATTTT.

The chain joins TRBV7-9 to TRBJ2-3, with 8 bases lining up with TRBD2. V was clipped by 4 bases and J by 4 bases; unmatched bases: 4. Germline CDR1 reads SEHNR; CDR2 reads FQNEAQ (reference sequence). The CDR3 covers 14 residues. CDR3 nucleotide sequence: TGTGCCAGCAGCTCCAGCGGGGGAGCAGATACGCAGTATTTT. It translates to CASSSSGGADTQYF.

This clone appeared a single time. CDR3 protein: CASSLFGWSTDTQYF. The CDR3, as DNA: TGTGCCAGCAGCTTATTCGGATGGTCCACAGATACGCAGTATTTT. This chain connects TRBV11-2 to TRBJ2-3; D unresolved. V was cut by 2 bases and J by 2 bases, with 11 bases left in between. Germline CDR1 reads SGHAT; CDR2 reads FQNNGV. The CDR3 covers 15 residues.

In this sample, this clone turned up once. The chain is built from TRBV5-1 and TRBJ1-3; possible D gene TRBD1, 6 bases. There are 17 residues in the CDR3. With 1 base removed from V and 0 bases from J, the gap between germline ends came to 14 bases. Looked up from germline, CDR1 is SGHRS and CDR2 is YFSETQ. The chain's CDR3 is CASSLSIGGRSGNTIYF. In DNA form, the CDR3 reads TGCGCCAGCAGCTTGAGTATAGGGGGTCGCTCTGGAAACACCATATATTTT.